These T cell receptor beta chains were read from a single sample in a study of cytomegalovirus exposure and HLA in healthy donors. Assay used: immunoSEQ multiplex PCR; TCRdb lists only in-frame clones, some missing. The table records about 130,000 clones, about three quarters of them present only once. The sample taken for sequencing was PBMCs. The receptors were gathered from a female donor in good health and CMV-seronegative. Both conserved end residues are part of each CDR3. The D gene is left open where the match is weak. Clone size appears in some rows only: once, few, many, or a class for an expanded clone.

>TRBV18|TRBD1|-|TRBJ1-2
TGTGCCAGCTCACCAGAGGGGGCGCCGGTCGGCTACACCTTC
CASSPEGAPVGYTF
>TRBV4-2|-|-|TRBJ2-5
TGTGCCAGCAGCCAAGCGGTACTGGAGGACCCACAAGAGACCCAGTACTTC
CASSQAVLEDPQETQYF
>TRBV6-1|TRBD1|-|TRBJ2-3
TGTGCCAGCAAGACAGGGGGTAATACAGATACGCAGTATTTT
CASKTGGNTDTQYF
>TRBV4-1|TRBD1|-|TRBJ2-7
TGCGCCAGCAGCCAAGTACCCGGGACAGGGGTCGAGCAGTACTTC
CASSQVPGTGVEQYF
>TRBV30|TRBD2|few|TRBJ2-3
TGTGCCTGGAGTGGAGCGGGAGGGACCAATACGCAGTATTTT
CAWSGAGGTNTQYF
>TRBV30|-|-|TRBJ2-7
TGTGCCTGGAGTGTAACGGGGTACGAGCAGTACTTC
CAWSVTGYEQYF
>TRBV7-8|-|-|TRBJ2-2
TGTGCCAGCAGCTTATTCGGCAGGGACACCGGGGAGCTGTTTTTT
CASSLFGRDTGELFF
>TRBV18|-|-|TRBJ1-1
TGTGCCAGCTCACCGCTCGGAGGGAACACTGAAGCTTTCTTT
CASSPLGGNTEAFF
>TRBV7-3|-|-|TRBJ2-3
TGTGCCAGCAGCTTTCTTCGCGGGGGCTCAGATACGCAGTATTTT
CASSFLRGGSDTQYF
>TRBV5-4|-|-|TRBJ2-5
TGTGCCAGCAGCTTGGCCCCCACAGGGTACCAAGAGACCCAGTACTTC
CASSLAPTGYQETQYF
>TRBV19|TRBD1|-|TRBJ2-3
TGTGCCAGTAGTCCCCCCCCGGGACAGGGGACACGGTTTTCTAATACGCAGTATTTT
CASSPPPGQGTRFSNTQYF
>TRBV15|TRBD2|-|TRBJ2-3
TGTGCCACCAGCAGAGCGAAGACTAGCGGGAGGCTCTCGAGGAGCACAGATACGCAGTATTTT
CATSRAKTSGRLSRSTDTQYF
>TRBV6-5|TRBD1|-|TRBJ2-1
TGTGCCAGCCGACAGGGATTCTCCTACAATGAGCAGTTCTTC
CASRQGFSYNEQFF
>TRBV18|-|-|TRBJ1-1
TGTGCCAGCTCACGGCTGAACACTGAAGCTTTCTTT
CASSRLNTEAFF
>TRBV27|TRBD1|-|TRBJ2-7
TGTGCCAGCAGTAAACTCCGGGACAGGGGTTACGAGCAGTACTTC
CASSKLRDRGYEQYF
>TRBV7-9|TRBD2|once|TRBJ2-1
TGTGCCAGCAGCCCCCGGACTAGCGGTACCGGCAATGAGCAGTTCTTC
CASSPRTSGTGNEQFF
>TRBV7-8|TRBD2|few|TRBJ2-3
TGTGCCAGCAGCTTAGAGACTAGCGCCTGGGATACGCAGTATTTT
CASSLETSAWDTQYF
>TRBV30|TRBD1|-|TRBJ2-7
TGTGCCTGGAGTGTACAGGGGTCGTACGAGCAGTACTTC
CAWSVQGSYEQYF
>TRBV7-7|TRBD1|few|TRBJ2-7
TGTGCCAGCAGCTTGGGACAGGGCGACTACGAGCAGTACTTC
CASSLGQGDYEQYF
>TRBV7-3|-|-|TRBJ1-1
TGTGCCAGCAGCCCGTCGGCTGGGAGGACTGAAGCTTTCTTT
CASSPSAGRTEAFF
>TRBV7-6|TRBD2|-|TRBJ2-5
TGTGCCAGCAGCGAAGGCGGGGGGGGGACCCAGTACTTC
CASSEGGGGTQYF
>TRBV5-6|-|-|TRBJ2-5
TGTGCCAGCAGCTTTGGCGGGGGCACGGAGACCCAGTACTTC
CASSFGGGTETQYF
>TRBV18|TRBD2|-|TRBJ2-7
TGTGCCAGCTCACCTCGGACTAGCGGGGGGATAGAGGAGCAGTACTTC
CASSPRTSGGIEEQYF
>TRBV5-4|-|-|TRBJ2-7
TGTGCCAGCAGCGTCTGGGGCAGCTCCTACGAGCAGTACTTC
CASSVWGSSYEQYF
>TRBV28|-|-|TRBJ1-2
TGTGCCAGCAGTTCGGGACTCTCTCAGACCTATGGCTACACCTTC
CASSSGLSQTYGYTF
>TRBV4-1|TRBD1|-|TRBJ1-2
TGCGCCAGCAGGCCGACAGGGAACTATGGCTACACCTTC
CASRPTGNYGYTF
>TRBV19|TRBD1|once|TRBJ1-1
TGTGCCAGTAGTATGAGATCGACAGGGGGAGTCACTGAAGCTTTCTTT
CASSMRSTGGVTEAFF
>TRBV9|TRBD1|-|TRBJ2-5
TGTGCCAGCAGCCGACAGGGGGCATATGAGACCCAGTACTTC
CASSRQGAYETQYF
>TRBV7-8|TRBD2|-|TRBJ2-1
TGTGCCAGCAGCCCTCGGGGTAGCGGGAGTACCGGGGTCAATGAGCAGTTCTTC
CASSPRGSGSTGVNEQFF
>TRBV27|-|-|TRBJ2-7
TGTGCCAGCAGTTTATATGGGGGACTGGCCTACGAGCAGTACTTC
CASSLYGGLAYEQYF
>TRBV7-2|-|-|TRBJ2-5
TGTGCCAGCAGCTTCGGTCTAGTTCCAGAGACCCAGTACTTC
CASSFGLVPETQYF
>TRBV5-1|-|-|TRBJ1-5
TGCGCCAGCAGCGGTGGGACAATTGGAAATCAGCCCCAGCATTTT
CASSGGTIGNQPQHF
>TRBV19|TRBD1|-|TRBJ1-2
TGTGCCAGTAGAGGACAGGGCAAATATGGCTACACCTTC
CASRGQGKYGYTF
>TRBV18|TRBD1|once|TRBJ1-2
TGTGCCAGCTCACTCCTGACAGGGAACTTCTTTTATCCCACCTTC
CASSLLTGNFFYPTF
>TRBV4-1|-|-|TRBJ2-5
TGCGCCAGCAGCCAAGTTGCTGGGGGCGGGGAGACCCAGTACTTC
CASSQVAGGGETQYF
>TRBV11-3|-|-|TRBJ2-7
TGTGCCAGCAGCTTAGAGGGGAGTCCCTCCTACGAGCAGTACTTC
CASSLEGSPSYEQYF
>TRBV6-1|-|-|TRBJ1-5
TGTGCCAGCAGTGTGGCGGCCGTAGTTGAGCCCCAGCATTTT
CASSVAAVVEPQHF
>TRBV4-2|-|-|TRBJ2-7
TGTGCCAGCAGCCAAGATGAGGGACAAGGTCCCTCCTACGAGCAGTACTTC
CASSQDEGQGPSYEQYF
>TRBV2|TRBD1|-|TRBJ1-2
TGTGCCAGCAGTCCGGGACAGGGGTGGGGAGGCTACACCTTC
CASSPGQGWGGYTF
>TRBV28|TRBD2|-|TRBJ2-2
TGTGCCAGCAGGTCTAGCGGGGGGGGAGCTGGGGAGCTGTTTTTT
CASRSSGGGAGELFF
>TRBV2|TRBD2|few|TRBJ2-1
TGTGCCAGCAGAGCCGGGACTAGCGGGAGCGGTGAGCAGTTCTTC
CASRAGTSGSGEQFF
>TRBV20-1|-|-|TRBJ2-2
TGCAGTGCTAGTCGGGCCGGGGAGCTGTTTTTT
CSASRAGELFF
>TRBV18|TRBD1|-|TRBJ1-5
TGTGCCAGCTCACCGGGACTGGACAGGGTTCAGCCCCAGCATTTT
CASSPGLDRVQPQHF
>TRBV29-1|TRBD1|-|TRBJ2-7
TGCAGCGCCAACAGGGGTGTTTACGAGCAGTACTTC
CSANRGVYEQYF
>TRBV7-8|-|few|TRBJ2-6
TGTGCCAGCAGCTTAGCGGGGGGTGTAACTGGGGCCAACGTCCTGACTTTC
CASSLAGGVTGANVLTF
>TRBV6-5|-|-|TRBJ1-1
TGTGCCAGCTCTGCCTCGCGTGGCACTGAAGCTTTCTTT
CASSASRGTEAFF
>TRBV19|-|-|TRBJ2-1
TGTGCCAGTAGTGAAATAGATGAGCAGTTCTTC
CASSEIDEQFF
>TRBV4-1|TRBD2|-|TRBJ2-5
TGCGCCAGCAGCCAAGATCGTGCGCGGGAGGTGCGGGAGACCCAGTACTTC
CASSQDRAREVRETQYF
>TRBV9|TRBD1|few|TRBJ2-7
TGTGCCAGCAGCGCGCAAGGTGGAGACAGGGGGTCATACGAGCAGTACTTC
CASSAQGGDRGSYEQYF
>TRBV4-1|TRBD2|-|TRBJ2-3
TGCGCCAGCAGCCAAGATTCGGCTAGCGGTATGTATTTT
CASSQDSASGMYF
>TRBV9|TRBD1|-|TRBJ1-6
TGTGCCAGCAGCGGGCGGACAGGGCAAAATTCACCCCTCCACTTT
CASSGRTGQNSPLHF
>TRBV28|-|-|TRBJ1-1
TGTGCCAGCAGTGATGCCGGTCGACTAGATGAGTCTGAAGCTTTCTTT
CASSDAGRLDESEAFF
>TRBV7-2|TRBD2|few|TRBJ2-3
TGTGCCAGCAGCCCAAGACTAGCGGGGGGAGCAGATACGCAGTATTTT
CASSPRLAGGADTQYF
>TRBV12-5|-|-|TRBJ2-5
TGTGCTAGTGGTTTGGGGCCAGTCGGGGAGACCCAGTACTTC
CASGLGPVGETQYF
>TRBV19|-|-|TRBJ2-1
TGTGCCAGCCAACCGGGACTGGGGTCACTGGGGCAGTTCTTC
CASQPGLGSLGQFF
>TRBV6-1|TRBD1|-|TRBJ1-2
TGTGCCAGCAGTGAAGGGCAGGGGGCGTTGAACTATGGCTACACCTTC
CASSEGQGALNYGYTF
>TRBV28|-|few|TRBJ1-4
TGTGCCAGCAGAACAAATGAAAAACTGTTTTTT
CASRTNEKLFF
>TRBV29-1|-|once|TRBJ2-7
TGCAGCGTGGGCCCCCGGGACACCTACGAGCAGTACTTC
CSVGPRDTYEQYF
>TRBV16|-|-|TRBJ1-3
TGTGCCAGCAGCCAAACCCAGGGATCGGGAAACACCATATATTTT
CASSQTQGSGNTIYF
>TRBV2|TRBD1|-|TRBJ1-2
TGTGCCAGCAGTCAGGACAGGGGCTACACCTTC
CASSQDRGYTF